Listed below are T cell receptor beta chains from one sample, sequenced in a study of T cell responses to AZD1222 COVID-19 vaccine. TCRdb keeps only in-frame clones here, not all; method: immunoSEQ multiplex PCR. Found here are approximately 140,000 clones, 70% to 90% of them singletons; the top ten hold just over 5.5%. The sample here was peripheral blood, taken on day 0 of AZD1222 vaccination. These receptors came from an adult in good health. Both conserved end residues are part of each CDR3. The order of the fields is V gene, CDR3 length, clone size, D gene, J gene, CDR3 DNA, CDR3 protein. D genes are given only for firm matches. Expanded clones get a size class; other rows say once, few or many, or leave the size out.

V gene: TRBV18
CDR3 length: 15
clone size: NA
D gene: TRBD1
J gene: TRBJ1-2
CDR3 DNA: TGTGCCAGCTCACCGATAACAGGGGCTGCGTCTGGCTACACCTTC
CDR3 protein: CASSPITGAASGYTF

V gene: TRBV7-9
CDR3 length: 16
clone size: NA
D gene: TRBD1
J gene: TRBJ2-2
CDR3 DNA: TGTGCCAGCAGCAATGGACAGGGGGCATTCACCGGGGAGCTGTTTTTT
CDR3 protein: CASSNGQGAFTGELFF

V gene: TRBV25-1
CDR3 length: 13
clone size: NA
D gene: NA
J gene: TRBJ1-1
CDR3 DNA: TGTGCCAGCAGTGTGACGGGGAACACTGAAGCTTTCTTT
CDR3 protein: CASSVTGNTEAFF

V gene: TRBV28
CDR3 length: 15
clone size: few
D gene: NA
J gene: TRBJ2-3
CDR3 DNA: TGTGCCAGCACCCCTGGGGAAGGGGTGGCAGATACGCAGTATTTT
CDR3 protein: CASTPGEGVADTQYF

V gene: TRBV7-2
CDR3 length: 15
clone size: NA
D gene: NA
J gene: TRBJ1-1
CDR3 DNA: TGTGCCAGCAGCCCTGAAGGGGCTTTGAACACTGAAGCTTTCTTT
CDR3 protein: CASSPEGALNTEAFF

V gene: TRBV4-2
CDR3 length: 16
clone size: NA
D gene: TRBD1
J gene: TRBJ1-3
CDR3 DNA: TGTGCCAGCAGCCAAGTTACCGGGACAGCTGGAAACACCATATATTTT
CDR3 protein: CASSQVTGTAGNTIYF

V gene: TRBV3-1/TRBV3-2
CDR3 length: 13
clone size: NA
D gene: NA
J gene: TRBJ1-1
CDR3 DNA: TGTGCCAGCAGCCAATCGGGAGCCTCTGAAGCTTTCTTT
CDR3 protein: CASSQSGASEAFF

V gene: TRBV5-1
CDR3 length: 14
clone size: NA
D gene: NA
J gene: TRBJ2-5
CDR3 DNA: TGCGCCAGCAGCTTGGTGGGGCCCCAAGAGACCCAGTACTTC
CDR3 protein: CASSLVGPQETQYF

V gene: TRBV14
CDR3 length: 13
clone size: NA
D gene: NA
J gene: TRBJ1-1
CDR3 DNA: TGTGCCAGCAGCCAACAGGGTAACACTGAAGCTTTCTTT
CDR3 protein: CASSQQGNTEAFF

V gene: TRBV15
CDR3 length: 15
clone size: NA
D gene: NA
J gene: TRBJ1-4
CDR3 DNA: TGTGCCACCAGCAGAGATGTCGGGCACCTGAAAAGACTGTTTTTT
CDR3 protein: CATSRDVGHLKRLFF

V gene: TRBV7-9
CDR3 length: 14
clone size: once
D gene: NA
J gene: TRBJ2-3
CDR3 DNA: TGTGCCAGCATGTCCCCGACAGTTACAGATACGCAGTATTTT
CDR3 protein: CASMSPTVTDTQYF